This TCR beta chain was documented in a study of CD8+CD57+ T cells in acquired aplastic anemia. For the study at large: DNA per sorted CD4+ or CD8+ sample ranged 0.2 to 27.4 ug, averaging approximately 3.1 ug.

Genomic DNA acted as the template from which TCR beta VDJ combination and CDR3 sequence profiling were carried out. TCRdb processed the reads anew with MiXCR; each CDR3 protein has one entry. The repertoire consists of about 240,000 distinct CDR3 sequences, with around half occurring once and the leading ten covering 7% to 9.5%. Germline V gene lookup returns CDR1 DFQATT and CDR2 SNEGSKA (reference sequence). This CDR3 has 14 residues. Losses at the gene ends were 6 bases for V and 3 bases for J; bases not matched to a gene: 5. With respect to this clonotype: What it binds is unknown.

Findings of the study overall: Overlapping CD8+ CDR3 repertoires of patients and controls contained roughly 29 shared sequences.

Patients picked for sequencing had shown CD8+CD57+ cell expansion detected by flow cytometry. The rearrangement links TRBV20-1 to TRBJ1-5; TRBD1 matches 10 bases. The sequence was obtained from a human donor with aplastic anemia. Sequencing was done on a sample of sorted CD4+, CD8+, or CD8+CD57+ T cells (not recorded which) from PBMCs. CDR3 nucleotides: TGCAGTGCCACGACAGGGGGCAACAATCAGCCCCAGCATTTT. Its protein product is CSATTGGNNQPQHF.